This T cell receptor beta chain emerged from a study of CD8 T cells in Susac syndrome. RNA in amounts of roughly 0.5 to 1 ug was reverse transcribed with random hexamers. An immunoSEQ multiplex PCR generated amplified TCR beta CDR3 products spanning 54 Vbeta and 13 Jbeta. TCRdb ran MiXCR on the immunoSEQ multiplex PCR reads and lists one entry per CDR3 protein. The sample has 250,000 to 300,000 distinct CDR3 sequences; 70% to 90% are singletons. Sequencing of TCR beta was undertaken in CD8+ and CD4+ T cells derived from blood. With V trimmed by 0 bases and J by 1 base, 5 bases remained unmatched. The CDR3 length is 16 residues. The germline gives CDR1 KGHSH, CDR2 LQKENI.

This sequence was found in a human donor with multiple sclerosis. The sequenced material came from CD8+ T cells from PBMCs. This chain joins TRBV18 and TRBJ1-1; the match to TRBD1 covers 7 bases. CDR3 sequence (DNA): TGTGCCAGCTCACCACCGGCGACAGGGACGAACACTGAAGCTTTCTTT. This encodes CASSPPATGTNTEAFF.